The next 22 T cell receptor beta chains were all read from a single sample in a study of blood T cells in healthy people across ages. Next came a second PCR, run for about 7 to 12 cycles, which used a sample-barcoded 5' primer along with a J-beta primer mix. Using its own MiXCR run on the 5' RACE reads, TCRdb lists one record per CDR3 protein. The sample lists about 1.6 million distinct CDR3 sequences; around 35% were seen once. Sequenced material: blood. The receptor source for this set is a young woman in good health.

This clonotype has a handful of counts. The J gene is TRBJ2-5, the V gene TRBV20-1, with TRBD2 matching 9 bases. The CDR3 has 15 amino acids. V lost 0 bases, J lost 1 base, and 3 bases stayed unmatched. The germline CDR1 and CDR2 sequences are DFQATT and SNEGSKA (reference sequence). In nucleotides, the CDR3 is TGCAGTGCTAGAGATCTGCGGGGGGGCCAAGAGACCCAGTACTTC. Translated, it gives CSARDLRGGQETQYF.

Only one count was recorded for this clonotype. The chain carries TRBV4-2 and TRBJ1-2, with D possibly matching TRBD1 (5 bases). V was pared by 6 bases and J by 2 bases, with 13 bases between. There are 14 residues in the CDR3. Germline V gene lookup returns CDR1 LGHNA and CDR2 YNFKEQ. As DNA, the CDR3 is TGTGCCAGCAGACAGGTGGAGGCGAACTATGGCTACACCTTC. Translation: CASRQVEANYGYTF.

The rearrangement uses TRBV6-5 and TRBJ2-5, with D perhaps TRBD1 or TRBD2 (6 bases each). Gene TRBJ2-7 matches the end of the DNA better, so the J call may be wrong. From germline, CDR1 is MNHEY and CDR2 SVGAGI. CDR3 length: 15 amino acids. The CDR3, as DNA: TGTGCCAGCAGTTACAGGAGGGGGTACACCTACGAGCAGTACTTC. Its translation: CASSYRRGYTYEQYF.

At least ten counts were recorded for this clonotype. The CDR3 spells CASSLMAGGHEQFF. The CDR3 DNA reads as TGTGCCAGCAGCTTAATGGCGGGGGGCCATGAGCAGTTCTTC. This sequence joins TRBV7-8 and TRBJ2-1; 8 bases align to TRBD2. The CDR3 covers 14 residues. V lost 2 bases, J lost 8 bases, and 5 bases stayed unmatched. Germline V gene data show CDR1 as SGHVS and CDR2 as FQNEAQ.

The J gene is TRBJ1-4, the V gene TRBV7-9; D is ambiguous. This CDR3 region has 15 residues. V lost 2 bases and J 0 bases, leaving 7 bases between the germline ends. Germline V gives CDR1 SEHNR, CDR2 FQNEAQ (reference sequence). The CDR3 DNA sequence: TGTGCCAGCAGCTTACTATCCTCAACTAATGAAAAACTGTTTTTT. Translated, it gives CASSLLSSTNEKLFF.

This clonotype was seen more than once but under ten times. This chain links TRBV10-3 with TRBJ2-5, with TRBD2 matching 13 bases. Germline lookup yields CDR1 ENHRY and CDR2 SYGVKD. V shed 3 bases and J 5 bases; nucleotides not matched to a gene: 12. The length of the CDR3 is 18 residues. CDR3 bases: TGTGCCATCAGTGATTCGGGACTAGCGGGGAGGCTACAGGAGACCCAGTACTTC. Its protein product is CAISDSGLAGRLQETQYF.

This chain joins TRBV6-6 and TRBJ1-2; D is ambiguous. V lost 5 bases and J 7 bases, leaving 11 bases between the germline ends. CDR1 is MNHNY and CDR2 is SVGAGI in the germline V gene (reference sequence). CDR3 size: 12 residues. The CDR3 nucleotides read TGTGCCAGCAGTACCATGGAGGGTGGCTACACCTTC. This codes for CASSTMEGGYTF.

The table lists this clonotype with a few counts. The V gene is TRBV7-2, the J gene TRBJ2-5, with 9 bases fitting TRBD2. The CDR3 is made up of 15 amino acids. The junction had 9 bases not matched to a gene; V was cut back by 5 bases and J by 5 bases. The germline gives CDR1 SGHTA, CDR2 FQGNSA. The chain's CDR3 is CASSRISGGGETQYF. In DNA, the CDR3 is TGTGCCAGCAGCCGGATTAGCGGGGGTGGGGAGACCCAGTACTTC.

This rearrangement joins TRBV10-3 to TRBJ1-1; D is possibly TRBD1 (6 bases). This CDR3 region has 13 residues. V was trimmed by 10 bases and J by 0 bases, leaving 12 bases between them. The V gene's germline CDR1 is ENHRY and CDR2 SYGVKD. The CDR3: CATVRDMNTEAFF. CDR3 DNA sequence: TGTGCCACCGTCAGGGACATGAACACTGAAGCTTTCTTT.

This clonotype was counted a few times. The chain couples TRBV3-1 to TRBJ2-1; perhaps TRBD2 as D (5 bases). The CDR3 totals 15 residues. CDR1 LGHDT and CDR2 YNNKEL come from the germline V gene (reference sequence). Trimming took 4 bases from V and 6 from J, leaving 16 bases between them. CDR3 nucleotide sequence: TGTGCCAGCAGCCGCTTGAGTCCAGGACTCAATGAGCAGTTCTTC. Amino acids: CASSRLSPGLNEQFF.

The rearrangement links TRBV3-1 to TRBJ1-1; possible D gene TRBD1, 6 bases. Trimming pared 5 bases from V and 3 bases from J, leaving 10 bases between. The CDR3 totals 13 residues. Germline values: CDR1 LGHDT, CDR2 YNNKEL (reference sequence). CDR3 sequence: CASSDRQDTEAFF. The CDR3 nucleotides read TGTGCCAGCAGCGATAGACAGGACACTGAAGCTTTCTTT.

This chain connects TRBV5-1 to TRBJ2-1, with TRBD2 as a possible D gene (5 bases). Deletions cut 6 bases from V and 6 bases from J, with 19 bases between. The length of the CDR3 is 15 residues. CDR1 is SGHRS, CDR2 YFSETQ, per germline. The CDR3 reads CASTPGESRANEQFF. The CDR3 DNA reads as TGCGCCAGCACCCCTGGGGAGTCTAGGGCCAATGAGCAGTTCTTC.

This rearrangement joins TRBV27 to TRBJ2-7; 8 bases line up with TRBD1. CDR1 and CDR2 from the germline V gene are MNHEY and SMNVEV (reference sequence). CDR3 size: 14 residues. The J segment lost 3 bases and the V segment lost 6 bases, leaving 7 bases of the junction unmatched. The CDR3 spells CASRPLDRVYEQYF. The CDR3, as DNA: TGTGCCAGCAGACCCTTGGACAGGGTCTACGAGCAGTACTTC.

This clonotype was seen only a few times. V usage is TRBV27 and J usage is TRBJ2-7, with 13 bases fitting TRBD2. CDR3 length: 15 residues. Trimming took 5 bases from V and 5 from J; bases not matched to a gene: 6. Germline V gene lookup returns CDR1 MNHEY and CDR2 SMNVEV (reference sequence). The CDR3 sequence: CASSTGTSGANEQYF. For the CDR3, the DNA is TGTGCCAGCAGTACGGGGACTAGCGGGGCAAACGAGCAGTACTTC.

This chain joins TRBV11-3 and TRBJ1-5; 7 nucleotides agree with TRBD1. This CDR3 has 15 amino acids. Looked up from germline, CDR1 is SGHNT and CDR2 is YENEEA. Trimming removed 3 bases from V and 5 bases from J; junction bases left unmatched: 7. The CDR3 sequence is CASSFVDRVDQPQHF. The DNA for the CDR3 is TGTGCCAGCAGCTTTGTCGACAGGGTGGATCAGCCCCAGCATTTT.

The genes are TRBV7-9 and TRBJ2-1; a possible D gene is TRBD2 (5 bases). CDR1 is SEHNR and CDR2 is FQNEAQ in the germline V gene (reference sequence). The germline V and J ends were trimmed by 1 base and 0 bases, with 13 bases remaining between them. The length of the CDR3 is 17 residues. The CDR3 DNA is TGTGCCAGCAGCTTAGACATAGTCACTAGCTCCTACAATGAGCAGTTCTTC. It yields the protein CASSLDIVTSSYNEQFF.

This rearrangement joins TRBV7-2 to TRBJ1-2; the match to TRBD1 covers 7 bases. The germline V gene has CDR1 SGHTA and CDR2 FQGNSA. The CDR3 loop spans 15 amino acids. V lost 5 bases and J lost 6; bases outside the gene matches: 12. The CDR3 sequence: CASSPTGVLGHGYTF. The CDR3 region has the DNA TGTGCCAGCAGCCCAACAGGGGTCTTAGGCCATGGCTACACCTTC. The variable domain in full, with the rest retrieved from reference TRBV7-2 and TRBJ1-2, is GAGVSQSPSNKVTEKGKDVELRCDPISGHTALYWYRQSLGQGLEFLIYFQGNSAPDKSGLPSDRFSAERTGGSVSTLTIQRTQQEDSAVYLCASSPTGVLGHGYTFGSGTRLTVV.

The V gene is TRBV7-9, the J gene TRBJ2-7; TRBD1 aligns across 9 bases. Germline loops: CDR1 SEHNR, CDR2 FQNEAQ (reference sequence). The CDR3 length is 16 residues. J lost 1 base, V lost 4 bases, and 8 bases had no gene match. CDR3 bases: TGTGCCAGCAGCTCACCCGAGGGACAGGGATCCTACGAGCAGTACTTC. Protein sequence: CASSSPEGQGSYEQYF.

The chain recombines TRBV7-6 with TRBJ1-1; the D gene is possibly TRBD1 (5 bases). Germline V gives CDR1 SGHVS, CDR2 FNYEAQ. This CDR3 region has 14 residues. V was pared by 5 bases and J by 11 bases, with 21 bases between. This CDR3 is CASSPWVSQGSAFF. In DNA, the CDR3 is TGTGCCAGCAGCCCCTGGGTATCGCAGGGTTCGGCTTTCTTT.

In its sample, this clonotype was seen many times. CDR3 coding DNA: TGCAGCGTTGTATGGACGGACCGGCTTGGCTACACCTTC. The encoded protein is CSVVWTDRLGYTF. V and J are TRBV29-1 and TRBJ1-2, with unresolved D. The germline CDR1 and CDR2 sequences are SQVTM and ANQGSEA. Trimming removed 4 bases from V and 7 bases from J, with 16 bases in between. The length of the CDR3 is 13 residues.

This clonotype was observed a handful of times. The chain couples TRBV5-1 to TRBJ2-1, with 13 bases identical to TRBD2. The germline CDR1 and CDR2 sequences are SGHRS and YFSETQ. CDR3 size: 13 residues. Germline trimming cut 6 bases from V and 8 bases from J; bases unmatched to any gene: 2. CDR3: CASKGLAGYEQFF. In nucleotides, the CDR3 is TGCGCCAGCAAGGGACTAGCGGGATATGAGCAGTTCTTC.

This clonotype came up a few times. V usage is TRBV10-3 and J usage is TRBJ2-1, with 9 bases that match TRBD2. There are 15 residues in the CDR3. Germline V gives CDR1 ENHRY, CDR2 SYGVKD. With V trimmed by 6 bases and J by 5 bases, 8 bases remained unmatched. For the CDR3, the DNA is TGTGCCATCAGCCGCGGGACTAGCCAGAACAATGAGCAGTTCTTC. The encoded protein is CAISRGTSQNNEQFF.